This T cell receptor beta chain was observed in a study of T cells in Graves' hyperthyroidism and ophthalmopathy. Study-wide results and caveats: The blood repertoire included most of the expanded thyroid clonotypes above 0.001.

V gave up 1 base and J gave up 1 base, with 14 bases separating them. The CDR3 runs to 17 residues. The germline V gene encodes CDR1 SGHAT and CDR2 FQNNGV. The CDR3 regions of TCR beta were amplified from RNA transcripts. Initially, a first-round RT-PCR of the TCR CDR3 employed the HTBI primer set. TCRdb re-derived calls from the multiplex PCR reads in MiXCR, one entry per CDR3 protein. This table has under 300,000 distinct CDR3 sequences, 13% to 15% appearing once. This clonotype was seen ten or more times. The antigen remains unidentified. The chain recombines TRBV11-2 with TRBJ2-1; D unresolved. Material for sequencing was blood. The source of this sequence is a woman in her forties with Graves' hyperthyroidism that later progressed to Graves' ophthalmopathy. In DNA, the CDR3 is TGTGCCAGCAGCTTAGGGATACTTCTCCCTTCCTACAATGAGCAGTTCTTC. This codes for CASSLGILLPSYNEQFF.